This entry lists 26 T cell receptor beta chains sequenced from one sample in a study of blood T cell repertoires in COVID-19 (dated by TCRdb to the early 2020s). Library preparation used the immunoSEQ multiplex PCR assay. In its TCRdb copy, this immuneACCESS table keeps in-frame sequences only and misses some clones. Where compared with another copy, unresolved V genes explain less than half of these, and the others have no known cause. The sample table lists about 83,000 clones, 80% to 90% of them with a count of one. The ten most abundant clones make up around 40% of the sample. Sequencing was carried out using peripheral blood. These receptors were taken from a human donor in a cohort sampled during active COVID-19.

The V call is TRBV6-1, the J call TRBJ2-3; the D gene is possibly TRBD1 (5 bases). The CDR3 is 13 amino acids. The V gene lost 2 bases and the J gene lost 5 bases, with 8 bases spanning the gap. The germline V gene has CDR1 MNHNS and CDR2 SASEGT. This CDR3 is CASSERRGDTQYF. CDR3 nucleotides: TGTGCCAGCAGTGAACGTAGGGGAGATACGCAGTATTTT.

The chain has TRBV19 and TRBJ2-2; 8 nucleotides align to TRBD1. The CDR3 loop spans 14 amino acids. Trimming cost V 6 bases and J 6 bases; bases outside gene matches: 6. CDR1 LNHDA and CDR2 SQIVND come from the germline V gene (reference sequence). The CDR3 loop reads CASREDRAPGELFF. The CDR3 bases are TGTGCCAGTAGGGAGGACAGGGCGCCCGGGGAGCTGTTTTTT.

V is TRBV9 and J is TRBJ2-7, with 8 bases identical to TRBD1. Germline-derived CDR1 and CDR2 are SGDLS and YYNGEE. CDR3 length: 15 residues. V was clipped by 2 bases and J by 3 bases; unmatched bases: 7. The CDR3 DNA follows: TGTGCCAGCAGCGTTGCCGGGACAGGACACTACGAGCAGTACTTC. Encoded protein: CASSVAGTGHYEQYF.

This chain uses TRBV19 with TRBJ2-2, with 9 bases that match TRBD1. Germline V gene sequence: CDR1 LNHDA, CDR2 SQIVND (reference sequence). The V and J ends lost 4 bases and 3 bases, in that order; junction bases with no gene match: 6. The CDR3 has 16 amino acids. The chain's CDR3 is CASSKVGTGYTGELFF. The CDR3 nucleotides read TGTGCCAGTAGTAAGGTCGGGACAGGGTACACCGGGGAGCTGTTTTTT.

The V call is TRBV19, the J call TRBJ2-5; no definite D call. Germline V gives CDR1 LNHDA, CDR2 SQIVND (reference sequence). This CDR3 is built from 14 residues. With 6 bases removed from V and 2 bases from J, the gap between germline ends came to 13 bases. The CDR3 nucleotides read TGTGCCAGTAGCGTTTCCCTAGAGCAAGAGACCCAGTACTTC. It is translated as CASSVSLEQETQYF. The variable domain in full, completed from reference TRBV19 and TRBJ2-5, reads DGGITQSPKYLFRKEGQNVTLSCEQNLNHDAMYWYRQDPGQGLRLIYYSQIVNDFQKGDIAEGYSVSREKKESFPLTVTSAQKNPTAFYLCASSVSLEQETQYFGPGTRLLVL.

The CDR3 region is CASSTGTAQSYPQHF. The CDR3 DNA sequence: TGTGCCAGCAGTACCGGGACAGCTCAATCTTATCCCCAGCATTTT. The chain employs TRBV28 and TRBJ1-5; 7 nucleotides line up with TRBD1. V shed 5 bases, J shed 10 bases, and the junction held 14 bases outside the gene matches. The CDR3 consists of 15 residues. Germline V gene data show CDR1 as MDHEN and CDR2 as SYDVKM.

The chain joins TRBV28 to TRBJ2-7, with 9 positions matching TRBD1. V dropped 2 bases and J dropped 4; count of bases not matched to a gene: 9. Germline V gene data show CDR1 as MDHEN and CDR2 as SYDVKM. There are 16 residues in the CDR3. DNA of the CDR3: TGTGCCAGCAGTTTAATAGGACAGGGGTTTGTATACGAGCAGTACTTC. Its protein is CASSLIGQGFVYEQYF. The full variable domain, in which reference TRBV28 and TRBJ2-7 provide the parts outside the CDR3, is DVKVTQSSRYLVKRTGEKVFLECVQDMDHENMFWYRQDPGLGLRLIYFSYDVKMKEKGDIPEGYSVSREKKERFSLILESASTNQTSMYLCASSLIGQGFVYEQYFGPGTRLTVT.

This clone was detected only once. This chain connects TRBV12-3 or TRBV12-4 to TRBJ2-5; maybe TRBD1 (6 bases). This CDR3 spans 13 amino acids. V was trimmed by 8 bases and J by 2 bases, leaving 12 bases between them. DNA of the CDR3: TGTGCCAGCGGACTCAGGGGTCAAGAGACCCAGTACTTC. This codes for CASGLRGQETQYF.

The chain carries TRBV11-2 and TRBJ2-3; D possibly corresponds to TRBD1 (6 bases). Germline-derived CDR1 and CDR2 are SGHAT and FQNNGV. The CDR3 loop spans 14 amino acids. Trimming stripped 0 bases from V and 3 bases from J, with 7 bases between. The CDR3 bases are TGTGCCAGCAGCTTAGATACAGGGACAGATACGCAGTATTTT. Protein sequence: CASSLDTGTDTQYF.

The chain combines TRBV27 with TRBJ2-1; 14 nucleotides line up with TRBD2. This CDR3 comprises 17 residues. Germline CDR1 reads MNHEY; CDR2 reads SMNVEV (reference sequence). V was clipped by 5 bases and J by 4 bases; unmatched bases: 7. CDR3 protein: CASSPRLAGGLYNEQFF. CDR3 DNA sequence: TGTGCCAGCAGTCCCAGACTAGCGGGAGGGCTTTACAATGAGCAGTTCTTC.

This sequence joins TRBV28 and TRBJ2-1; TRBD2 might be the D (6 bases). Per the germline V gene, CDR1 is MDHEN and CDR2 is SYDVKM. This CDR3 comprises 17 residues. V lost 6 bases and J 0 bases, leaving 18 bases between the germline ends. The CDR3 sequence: CASRHPGAGRSYNEQFF. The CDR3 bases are TGTGCCAGCAGGCACCCGGGAGCGGGCCGCTCCTACAATGAGCAGTTCTTC.

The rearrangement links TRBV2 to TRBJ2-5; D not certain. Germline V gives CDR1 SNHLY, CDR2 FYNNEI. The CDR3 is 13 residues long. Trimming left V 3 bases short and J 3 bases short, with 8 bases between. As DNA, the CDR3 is TGTGCCAGCAGTGAGAACAGAAAAGAGACCCAGTACTTC. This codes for CASSENRKETQYF.

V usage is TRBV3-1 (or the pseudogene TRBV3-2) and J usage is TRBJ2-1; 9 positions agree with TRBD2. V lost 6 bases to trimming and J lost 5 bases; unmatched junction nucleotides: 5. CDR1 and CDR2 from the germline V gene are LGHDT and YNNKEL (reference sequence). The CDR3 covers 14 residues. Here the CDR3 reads CASSGLAGNNEQFF. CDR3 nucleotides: TGTGCCAGCAGTGGGCTAGCGGGAAACAATGAGCAGTTCTTC.

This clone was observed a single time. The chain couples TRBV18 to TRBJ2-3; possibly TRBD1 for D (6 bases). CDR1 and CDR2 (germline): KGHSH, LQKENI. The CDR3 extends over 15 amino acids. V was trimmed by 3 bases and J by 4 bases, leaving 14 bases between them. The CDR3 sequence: CASSPQDSGADTQYF. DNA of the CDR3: TGTGCCAGCTCACCGCAGGACAGTGGGGCAGATACGCAGTATTTT.

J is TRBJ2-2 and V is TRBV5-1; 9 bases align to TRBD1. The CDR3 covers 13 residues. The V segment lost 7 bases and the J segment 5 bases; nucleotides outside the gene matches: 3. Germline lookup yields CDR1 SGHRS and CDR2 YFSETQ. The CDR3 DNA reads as TGCGCCAGCCGACAGGGGGTAACCGGGGAGCTGTTTTTT. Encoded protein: CASRQGVTGELFF.

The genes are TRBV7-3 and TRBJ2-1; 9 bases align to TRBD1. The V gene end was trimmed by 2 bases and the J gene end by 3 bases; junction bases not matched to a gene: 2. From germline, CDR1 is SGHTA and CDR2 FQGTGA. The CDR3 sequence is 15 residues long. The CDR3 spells CASSLGTGIYNEQFF. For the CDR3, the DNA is TGTGCCAGCAGCTTAGGGACAGGGATCTACAATGAGCAGTTCTTC.

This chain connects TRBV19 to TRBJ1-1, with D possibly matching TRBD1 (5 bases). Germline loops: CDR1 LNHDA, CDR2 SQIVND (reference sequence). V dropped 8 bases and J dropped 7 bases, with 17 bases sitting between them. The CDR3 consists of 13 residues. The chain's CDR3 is CASSDIALIEAFF. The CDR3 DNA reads TGTGCCAGTTCGGACATTGCATTAATTGAAGCTTTCTTT.

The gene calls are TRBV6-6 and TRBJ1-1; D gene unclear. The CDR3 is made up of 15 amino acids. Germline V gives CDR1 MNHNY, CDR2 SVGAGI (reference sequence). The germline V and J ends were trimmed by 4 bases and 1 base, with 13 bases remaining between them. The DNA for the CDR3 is TGTGCCAGCAGTTCATCCGGGGTGGGGAACACTGAAGCTTTCTTT. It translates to CASSSSGVGNTEAFF.

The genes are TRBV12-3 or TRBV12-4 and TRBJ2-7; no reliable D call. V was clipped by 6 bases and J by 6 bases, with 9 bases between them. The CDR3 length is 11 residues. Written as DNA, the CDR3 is TGTGCCAGCAGAGATACGGGCGAGCAGTACTTC. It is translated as CASRDTGEQYF.

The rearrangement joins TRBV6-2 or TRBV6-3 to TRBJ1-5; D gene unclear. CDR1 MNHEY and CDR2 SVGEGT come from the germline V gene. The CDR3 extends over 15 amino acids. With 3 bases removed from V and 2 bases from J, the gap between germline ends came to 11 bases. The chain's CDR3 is CASSYNFGGNQPQHF. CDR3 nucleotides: TGTGCCAGCAGTTATAATTTTGGAGGCAATCAGCCCCAGCATTTT.

In nucleotides, the CDR3 is TGTGCCAGCATGGGACAGGATGAGACCCAGTACTTC. Protein sequence: CASMGQDETQYF. V usage is TRBV12-3 or TRBV12-4 and J usage is TRBJ2-5; 8 bases map to TRBD1. CDR3 length equals 12 residues. With 7 bases clipped from V and 5 bases from J, the junction kept 3 bases outside the gene matches.

The CDR3 DNA is TGTGCCAGCAGTCACGGACAGGGGACTACCTTC. It encodes CASSHGQGTTF. The chain has TRBV3-1 (or the pseudogene TRBV3-2) and TRBJ1-2; the match to TRBD1 covers 9 bases. Germline CDR1 is LGHDT and CDR2 is YNNKEL (reference sequence). The CDR3 length is 11 residues. Unmatched junction bases numbered 7, after V lost 6 bases and J lost 14 bases.

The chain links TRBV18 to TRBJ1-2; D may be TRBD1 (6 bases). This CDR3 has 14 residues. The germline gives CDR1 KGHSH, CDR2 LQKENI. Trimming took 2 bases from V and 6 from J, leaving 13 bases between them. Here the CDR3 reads CASSPTQGSDGYTF. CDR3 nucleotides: TGTGCCAGCTCACCAACACAGGGATCGGATGGCTACACCTTC.

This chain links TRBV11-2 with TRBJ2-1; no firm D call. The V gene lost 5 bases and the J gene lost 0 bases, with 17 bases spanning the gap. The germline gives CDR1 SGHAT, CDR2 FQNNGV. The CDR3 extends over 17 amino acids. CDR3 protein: CASSPGLSLSSYNEQFF. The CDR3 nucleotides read TGTGCCAGCAGCCCTGGGCTATCCTTGAGCTCCTACAATGAGCAGTTCTTC.

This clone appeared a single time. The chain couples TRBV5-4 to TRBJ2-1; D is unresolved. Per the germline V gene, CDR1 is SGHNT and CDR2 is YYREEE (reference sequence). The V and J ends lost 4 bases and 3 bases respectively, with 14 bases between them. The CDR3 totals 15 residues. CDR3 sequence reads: CASSLPFQNYNEQFF. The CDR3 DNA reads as TGTGCCAGCAGCCTCCCTTTCCAGAACTACAATGAGCAGTTCTTC. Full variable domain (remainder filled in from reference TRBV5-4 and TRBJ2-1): ETGVTQSPTHLIKTRGQQVTLRCSSQSGHNTVSWYQQALGQGPQFIFQYYREEENGRGNFPPRFSGLQFPNYSSELNVNALELDDSALYLCASSLPFQNYNEQFFGPGTRLTVL.

CDR3 nucleotide sequence: TGCGCCAGCAGCCAATACCGGGACAGCAACGAGCAGTACTTC. Translation gives CASSQYRDSNEQYF. The V gene is TRBV4-1, the J gene TRBJ2-7, with 7 bases fitting TRBD1. Germline lookup yields CDR1 MGHRA and CDR2 YSYEKL. J gave up 5 bases and V 2 bases, and 6 bases lay outside the gene matches. The CDR3 has 14 amino acids.